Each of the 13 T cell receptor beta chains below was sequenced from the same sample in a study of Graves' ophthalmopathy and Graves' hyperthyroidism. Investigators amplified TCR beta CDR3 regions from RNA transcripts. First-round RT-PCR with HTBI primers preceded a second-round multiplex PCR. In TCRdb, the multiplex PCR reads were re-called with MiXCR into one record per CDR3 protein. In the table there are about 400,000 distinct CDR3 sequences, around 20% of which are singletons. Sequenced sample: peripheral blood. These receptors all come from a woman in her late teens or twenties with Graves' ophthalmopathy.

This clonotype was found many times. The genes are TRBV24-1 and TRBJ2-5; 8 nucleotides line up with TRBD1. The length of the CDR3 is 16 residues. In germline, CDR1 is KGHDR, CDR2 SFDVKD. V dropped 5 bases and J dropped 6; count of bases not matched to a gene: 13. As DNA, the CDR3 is TGTGCCACCAGTGCTCCGGACAGGGAAGGTCGGAAGACCCAGTACTTC. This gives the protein CATSAPDREGRKTQYF.

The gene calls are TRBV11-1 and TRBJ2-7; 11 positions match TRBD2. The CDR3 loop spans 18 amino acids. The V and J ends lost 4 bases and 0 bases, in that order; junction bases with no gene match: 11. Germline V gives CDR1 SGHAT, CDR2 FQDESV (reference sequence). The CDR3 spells CASSSELGLAANSYEQYF. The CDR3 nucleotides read TGTGCCAGCAGCTCCGAACTGGGACTAGCGGCAAACTCCTACGAGCAGTACTTC.

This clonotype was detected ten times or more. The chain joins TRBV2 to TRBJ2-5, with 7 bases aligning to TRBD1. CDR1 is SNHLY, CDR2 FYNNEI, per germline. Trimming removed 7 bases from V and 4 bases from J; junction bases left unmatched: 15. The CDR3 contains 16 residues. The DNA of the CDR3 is TGTGCCAGCACCCTACGCTGGGGCAGGGGGTTAGAGACCCAGTACTTC. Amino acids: CASTLRWGRGLETQYF. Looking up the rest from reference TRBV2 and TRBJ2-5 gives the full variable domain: EPEVTQTPSHQVTQMGQEVILRCVPISNHLYFYWYRQILGQKVEFLVSFYNNEISEKSEIFDDQFSVERPDGSNFTLKIRSTKLEDSAMYFCASTLRWGRGLETQYFGPGTRLLVL.

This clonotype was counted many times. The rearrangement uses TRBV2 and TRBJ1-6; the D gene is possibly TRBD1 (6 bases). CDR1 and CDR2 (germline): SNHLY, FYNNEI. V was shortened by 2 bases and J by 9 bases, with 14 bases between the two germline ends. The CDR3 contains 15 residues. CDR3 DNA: TGTGCCAGCAGTGAACAGGGAATACAGGGTTCACCCCTCCACTTT. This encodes CASSEQGIQGSPLHF.

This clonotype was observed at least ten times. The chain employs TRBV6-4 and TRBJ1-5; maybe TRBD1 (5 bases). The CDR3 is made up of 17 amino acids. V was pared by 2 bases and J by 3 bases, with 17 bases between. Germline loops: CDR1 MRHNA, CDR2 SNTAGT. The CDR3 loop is CASSDAYRGRHNQPQHF. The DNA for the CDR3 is TGTGCCAGCAGTGACGCGTACCGGGGCCGGCACAATCAGCCCCAGCATTTT.

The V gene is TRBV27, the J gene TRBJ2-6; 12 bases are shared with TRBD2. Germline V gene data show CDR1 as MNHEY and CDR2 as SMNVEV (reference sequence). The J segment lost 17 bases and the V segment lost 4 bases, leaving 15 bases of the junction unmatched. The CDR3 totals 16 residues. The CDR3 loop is CASSSISRQLAGGLTF. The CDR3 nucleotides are TGTGCCAGCAGTTCTATATCCCGCCAACTAGCGGGAGGTTTGACTTTC.

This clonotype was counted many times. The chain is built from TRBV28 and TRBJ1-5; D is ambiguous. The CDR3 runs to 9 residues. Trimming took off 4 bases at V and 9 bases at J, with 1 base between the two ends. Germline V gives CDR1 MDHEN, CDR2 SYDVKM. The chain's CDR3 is CASSSPQHF. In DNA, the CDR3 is TGTGCCAGCAGTTCGCCCCAGCATTTT.

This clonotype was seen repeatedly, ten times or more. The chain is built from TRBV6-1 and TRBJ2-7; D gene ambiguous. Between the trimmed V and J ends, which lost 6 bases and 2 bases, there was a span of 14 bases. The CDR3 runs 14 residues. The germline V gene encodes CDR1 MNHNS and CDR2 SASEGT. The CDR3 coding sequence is TGTGCCAGCAGAGGCAGCCGATTAGCCTACGAGCAGTACTTC. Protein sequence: CASRGSRLAYEQYF.

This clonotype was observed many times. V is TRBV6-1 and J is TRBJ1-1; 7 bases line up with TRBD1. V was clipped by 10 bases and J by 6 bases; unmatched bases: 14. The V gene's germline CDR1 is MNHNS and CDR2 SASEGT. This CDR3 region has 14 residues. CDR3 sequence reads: CATSGGIRFAEAFF. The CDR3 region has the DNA TGTGCCACCTCAGGGGGGATTCGATTCGCTGAAGCTTTCTTT.

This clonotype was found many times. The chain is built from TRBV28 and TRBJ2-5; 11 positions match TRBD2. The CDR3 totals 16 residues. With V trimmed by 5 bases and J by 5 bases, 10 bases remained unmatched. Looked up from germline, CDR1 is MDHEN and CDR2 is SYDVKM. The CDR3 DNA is TGTGCCAGCAGTCTCCCCCCGGGACTAGCGGCGGAGACCCAGTACTTC. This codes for CASSLPPGLAAETQYF.

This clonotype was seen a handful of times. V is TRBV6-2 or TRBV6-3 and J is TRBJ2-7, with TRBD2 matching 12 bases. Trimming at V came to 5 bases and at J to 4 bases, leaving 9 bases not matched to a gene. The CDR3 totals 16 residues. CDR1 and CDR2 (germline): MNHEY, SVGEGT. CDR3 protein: CASSQPGLAGRYEQYF. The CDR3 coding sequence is TGTGCCAGCAGTCAGCCCGGACTAGCGGGAAGGTACGAGCAGTACTTC.

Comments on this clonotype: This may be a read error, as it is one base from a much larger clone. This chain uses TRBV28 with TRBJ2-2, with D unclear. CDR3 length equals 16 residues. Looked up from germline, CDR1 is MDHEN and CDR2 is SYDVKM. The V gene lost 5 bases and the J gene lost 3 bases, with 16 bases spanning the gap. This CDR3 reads CASSTRDIAYTGELFF. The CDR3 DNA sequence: TGTGCCAGCAGTACGCGTGACATCGCGTACACCGGGGAGCTGTTTTTT. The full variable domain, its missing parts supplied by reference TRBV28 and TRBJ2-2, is DVKVTQSSRYLVKRTGEKVFLECVQDMDHENMFWYRQDPGLGLRLIYFSYDVKMKEKGDIPEGYSVSREKKERFSLILESASTNQTSMYLCASSTRDIAYTGELFFGEGSRLTVL.

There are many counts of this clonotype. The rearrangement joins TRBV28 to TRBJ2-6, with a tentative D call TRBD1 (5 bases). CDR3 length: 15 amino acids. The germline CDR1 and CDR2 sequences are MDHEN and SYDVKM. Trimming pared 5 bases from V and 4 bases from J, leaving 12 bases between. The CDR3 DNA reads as TGTGCCAGCAGTGGTATAGGGGCCGGGGCCAACGTCCTGACTTTC. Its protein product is CASSGIGAGANVLTF.